This T cell receptor (beta chain) was sequenced in a study of PD-L1 blockade in urothelial cancer. About the research overall: Patients, treated from about 2014 onward, received atezolizumab 1,200 mg intravenously every 3 weeks.

This clone appeared once. The ends lost 5 bases at V and 8 bases at J; junction bases unmatched: 10. The CDR3 consists of 15 residues. Germline V lookup: CDR1 SGHAT, CDR2 FQNNGV. Time point defined: peripheral blood 6 weeks after treatment start. Synthetic templates analogous to TCR were spiked into all PCRs individually. TCRdb's copy holds only in-frame clones and misses some; the assay was immunoSEQ multiplex PCR. This repertoire shows 100,000 to 150,000 clones, roughly 86% found once; its top ten account for 2.4%. The chain combines TRBV11-2 with TRBJ1-4; TRBD1 aligns across 8 bases. Sequenced here: PBMCs, sampled around atezolizumab (anti-PD-L1) treatment. This TCR was recovered from a man in his fifties with urothelial cancer. The CDR3 loop is CASSRRTGSAEKLFF. In DNA, the CDR3 is TGTGCCAGCAGCCGAAGGACAGGGAGCGCGGAAAAACTGTTTTTT.